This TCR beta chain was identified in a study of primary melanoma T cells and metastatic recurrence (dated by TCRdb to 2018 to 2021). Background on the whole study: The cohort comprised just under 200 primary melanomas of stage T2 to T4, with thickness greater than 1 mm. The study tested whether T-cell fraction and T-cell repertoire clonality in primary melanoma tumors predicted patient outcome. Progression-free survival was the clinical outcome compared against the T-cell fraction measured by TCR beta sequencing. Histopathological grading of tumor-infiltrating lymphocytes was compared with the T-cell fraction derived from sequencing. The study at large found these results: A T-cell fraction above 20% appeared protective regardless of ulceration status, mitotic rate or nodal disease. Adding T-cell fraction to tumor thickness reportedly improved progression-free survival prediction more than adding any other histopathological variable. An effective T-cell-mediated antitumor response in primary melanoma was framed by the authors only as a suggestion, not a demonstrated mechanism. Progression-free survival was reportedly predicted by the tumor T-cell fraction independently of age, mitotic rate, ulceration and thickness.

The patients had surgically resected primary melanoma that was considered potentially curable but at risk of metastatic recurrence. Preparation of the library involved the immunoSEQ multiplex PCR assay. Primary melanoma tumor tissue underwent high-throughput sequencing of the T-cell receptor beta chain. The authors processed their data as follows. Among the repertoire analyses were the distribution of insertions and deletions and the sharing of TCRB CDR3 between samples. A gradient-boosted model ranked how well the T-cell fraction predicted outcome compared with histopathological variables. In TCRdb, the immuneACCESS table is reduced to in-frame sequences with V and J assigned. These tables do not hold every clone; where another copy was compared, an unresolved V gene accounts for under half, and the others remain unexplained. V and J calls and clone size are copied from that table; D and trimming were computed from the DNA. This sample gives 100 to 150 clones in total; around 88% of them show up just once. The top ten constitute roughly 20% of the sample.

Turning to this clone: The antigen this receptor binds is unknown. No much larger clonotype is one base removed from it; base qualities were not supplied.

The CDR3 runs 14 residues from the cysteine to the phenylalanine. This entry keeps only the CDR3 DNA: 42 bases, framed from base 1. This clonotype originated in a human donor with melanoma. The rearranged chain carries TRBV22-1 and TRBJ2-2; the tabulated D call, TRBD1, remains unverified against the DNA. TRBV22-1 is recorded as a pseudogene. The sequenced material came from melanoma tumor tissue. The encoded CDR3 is CASSPTANTGELFF. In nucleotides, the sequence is TGTGCCAGCAGCCCAACAGCGAACACCGGGGAGCTGTTTTTT.